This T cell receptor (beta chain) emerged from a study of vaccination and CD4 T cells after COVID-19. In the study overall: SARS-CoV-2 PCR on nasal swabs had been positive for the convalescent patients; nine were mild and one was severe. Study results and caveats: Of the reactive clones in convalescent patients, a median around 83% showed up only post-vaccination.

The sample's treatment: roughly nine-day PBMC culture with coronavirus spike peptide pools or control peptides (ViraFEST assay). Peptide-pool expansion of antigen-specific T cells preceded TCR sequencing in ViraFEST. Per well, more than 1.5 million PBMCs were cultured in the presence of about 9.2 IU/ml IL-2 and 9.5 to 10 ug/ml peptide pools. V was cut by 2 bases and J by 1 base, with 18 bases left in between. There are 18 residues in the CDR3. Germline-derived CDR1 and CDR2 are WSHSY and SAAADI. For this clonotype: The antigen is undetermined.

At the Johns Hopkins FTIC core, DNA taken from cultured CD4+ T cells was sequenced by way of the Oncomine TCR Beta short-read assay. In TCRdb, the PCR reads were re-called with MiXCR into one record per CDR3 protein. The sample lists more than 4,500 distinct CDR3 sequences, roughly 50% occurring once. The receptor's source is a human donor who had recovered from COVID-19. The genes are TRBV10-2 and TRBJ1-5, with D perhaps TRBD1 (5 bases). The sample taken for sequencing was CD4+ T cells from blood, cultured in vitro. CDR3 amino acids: CASSEGIRDRVSNQPQHF. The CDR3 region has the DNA TGCGCCAGCAGTGAGGGAATCCGGGACCGAGTAAGCAATCAGCCCCAGCATTTT.